This T cell receptor beta chain came from a study of Graves' ophthalmopathy and Graves' hyperthyroidism. TCR beta CDR3 regions were amplified from RNA transcripts. Amplification began with first-round RT-PCR using HTBI primers, then second-round multiplex PCR was performed. Each CDR3 protein is one row after TCRdb ran MiXCR on the multiplex PCR reads. The sample yields 400,000 to 450,000 distinct CDR3 sequences, under 25% seen once. The CDR3 has 16 residues. The ends were cut back, 2 bases at V and 0 bases at J, with 12 bases in the middle. Germline V gene sequence: CDR1 SGHKS, CDR2 YYEKEE (reference sequence). This clonotype occurred many times.

This TCR came from a woman aged 18-35 years with stable Graves' hyperthyroidism. The chain recombines TRBV5-5 with TRBJ1-3; a weak D match, TRBD1 (6 bases). Sequences were obtained from peripheral blood. CDR3 region: CASSLYLQGSGNTIYF. CDR3 nucleotide sequence: TGTGCCAGCAGCTTATACTTACAGGGCTCTGGAAACACCATATATTTT.